This passage covers 19 T cell receptor beta chains from one sample sequenced in a study of CD8+CD57+ T cells in acquired aplastic anemia. The sequenced patients had an expansion of CD8+CD57+ cells seen by flow cytometry. Both TCR beta VDJ combination and CDR3 sequence profiling were carried out. Genomic DNA was the template for this profiling. One entry per CDR3 protein results from TCRdb running MiXCR on the reads. There are some 180,000 distinct CDR3 sequences in the sample; 50% to 65% occur only once, and roughly 43% lies in the top ten. The sample was sorted CD4+, CD8+, or CD8+CD57+ T cells (not recorded which) from PBMCs. The receptor set was obtained from a human donor with aplastic anemia.

Concerning this clonotype: A junction boundary mismatches the germline segment, possibly from a read error. CDR3 nucleotides: TGTGCCAGCAGCTTACTTAAGGTCGGTGATATGCAGTATTTT. It yields the protein CASSLLKVGDMQYF. The chain links TRBV7-9 to TRBJ2-3, with D unresolved. The CDR3 has 14 amino acids. CDR1 is SEHNR and CDR2 is FQNEAQ in the germline V gene (reference sequence).

This clonotype was counted ten times or more. The J gene is TRBJ2-1, the V gene TRBV13; 13 bases match TRBD2. The CDR3 extends over 20 amino acids. Germline V lookup: CDR1 PRHDT, CDR2 FYEKMQ (reference sequence). V lost 0 bases and J lost 5; bases outside the gene matches: 13. CDR3 in DNA: TGTGCCAGCAGCTTAGGGGAGGGACTAGCGGGGAGCTTAGACCACAATGAGCAGTTCTTC. It is translated as CASSLGEGLAGSLDHNEQFF.

In its sample, this clonotype was seen many times. J is TRBJ1-2 and V is TRBV2; TRBD1 might be the D (6 bases). Deletions cut 8 bases from V and 3 bases from J, with 16 bases between. Germline V lookup: CDR1 SNHLY, CDR2 FYNNEI. This CDR3 region has 14 residues. CDR3 in DNA: TGTGCCAGCTTCCAACCTGAGGGGGACTATGGCTACACCTTC. It specifies CASFQPEGDYGYTF.

The chain employs TRBV25-1 and TRBJ1-2; maybe TRBD1 (6 bases). The germline V gene encodes CDR1 MGHDK and CDR2 SYGVNS. V was shortened by 5 bases and J by 0 bases, with 10 bases between the two germline ends. CDR3 length: 14 residues. The CDR3 is CASSQNRANYGYTF. CDR3 coding DNA: TGTGCCAGCAGTCAAAACAGGGCTAACTATGGCTACACCTTC.

The table lists this clonotype with a count of one. The V and J genes are TRBV19 and TRBJ1-2; D possibly corresponds to TRBD1 (5 bases). There are 17 residues in the CDR3. With 4 bases removed from V and 6 bases from J, the gap between germline ends came to 24 bases. Germline CDR1 is LNHDA and CDR2 is SQIVND (reference sequence). The CDR3: CASSRGMSRAPSHGYTF. CDR3 DNA sequence: TGTGCCAGTAGTAGGGGGATGAGCAGGGCACCCTCCCATGGCTACACCTTC.

The chain has TRBV24-1 and TRBJ2-1, with 9 bases that match TRBD2. The CDR3 totals 12 residues. Trimming took 7 bases from V and 6 from J; bases not matched to a gene: 0. Germline lookup yields CDR1 KGHDR and CDR2 SFDVKD. CDR3 sequence reads: CATRGLANEQFF. The CDR3 DNA is TGTGCCACCAGGGGACTAGCCAATGAGCAGTTCTTC.

The chain employs TRBV2 and TRBJ2-7; 8 bases agree with TRBD1. Germline V gives CDR1 SNHLY, CDR2 FYNNEI. The CDR3 spans 18 residues. The J segment lost 4 bases and the V segment lost 2 bases, leaving 16 bases of the junction unmatched. The CDR3 DNA reads as TGTGCCAGCAGTGAACCGGGACAGGTCCCCTTCTTGGCTTACGAGCAGTACTTC. Translating gives CASSEPGQVPFLAYEQYF.

This clonotype was counted a few times. The chain has TRBV7-9 and TRBJ1-3; D remains unclear. Germline CDR1 and CDR2: SEHNR and FQNEAQ (reference sequence). The CDR3 length is 13 residues. V dropped 3 bases and J dropped 7 bases, with 10 bases sitting between them. This CDR3 reads CASSLGGGNTIYF. CDR3 in DNA: TGTGCCAGCAGCTTGGGAGGTGGGAACACCATATATTTT.

The genes are TRBV15 and TRBJ1-1; D is ambiguous. CDR3 length: 14 residues. V was trimmed by 4 bases and J by 4 bases, leaving 13 bases between them. CDR1 is LNHNV, CDR2 YYDKDF, per germline (reference sequence). The CDR3: CATSKEGVGTEAFF. The DNA for the CDR3 is TGTGCCACCAGCAAAGAGGGTGTGGGCACTGAAGCTTTCTTT.

This clonotype was detected only once. The V and J genes are TRBV15 and TRBJ2-3; the D gene is possibly TRBD1 (6 bases). Trimming pared 0 bases from V and 0 bases from J, leaving 16 bases between. The CDR3 loop spans 18 amino acids. Germline V gene lookup returns CDR1 LNHNV and CDR2 YYDKDF (reference sequence). The CDR3 here is CATSRDHVQRGSTDTQYF. The DNA for the CDR3 is TGTGCCACCAGCAGAGATCATGTCCAGAGGGGGAGCACAGATACGCAGTATTTT.

The chain links TRBV20-1 to TRBJ2-3, with a weak D call TRBD1 (6 bases). In germline, CDR1 is DFQATT, CDR2 SNEGSKA (reference sequence). V was pared by 0 bases and J by 2 bases, with 9 bases between. CDR3 length: 14 amino acids. CDR3 sequence reads: CSARDGQNTDTQYF. The CDR3 nucleotides are TGCAGTGCTAGAGATGGACAGAACACAGATACGCAGTATTTT.

The chain uses TRBV19 and TRBJ2-5; D tentatively reads TRBD1 or TRBD2 (6 bases each). Germline values: CDR1 LNHDA, CDR2 SQIVND (reference sequence). V dropped 8 bases and J dropped 4 bases, with 17 bases sitting between them. This CDR3 spans 14 amino acids. In DNA, the CDR3 is TGTGCCAGTGCCCCTGGGGGGCGCCGAGAGACCCAGTACTTC. This translates into CASAPGGRRETQYF.

V and J are TRBV2 and TRBJ2-3, with D perhaps matching TRBD1 or TRBD2 (5 bases each). In germline, CDR1 is SNHLY, CDR2 FYNNEI. Trimming took 7 bases from V and 3 from J, leaving 8 bases between them. CDR3 length: 12 amino acids. CDR3 sequence (DNA): TGTGCCAGCATGAGGGGAACAGATACGCAGTATTTT. Amino acids: CASMRGTDTQYF.

This clonotype was seen only once. This chain uses TRBV15 with TRBJ1-1; 7 nucleotides match TRBD1. With V trimmed by 8 bases and J by 0 bases, 6 bases remained unmatched. The CDR3 is made up of 14 amino acids. Germline V lookup: CDR1 LNHNV, CDR2 YYDKDF (reference sequence). CDR3 DNA: TGTGCCACCGGGACAGATGTAATGAACACTGAAGCTTTCTTT. The encoded protein is CATGTDVMNTEAFF.

V and J are TRBV7-8 and TRBJ1-2; D may be TRBD1 (5 bases). The V end was cut by 2 bases, the J end by 3 bases, with 19 bases between. This CDR3 contains 17 residues. Germline V gene lookup returns CDR1 SGHVS and CDR2 FQNEAQ. In DNA, the CDR3 is TGTGCCAGCAGCTTATCACCGAGGGGACTGGCTGACTATGGCTACACCTTC. Protein sequence: CASSLSPRGLADYGYTF.

This chain connects TRBV29-1 to TRBJ2-5; D gene ambiguous. CDR1 is SQVTM and CDR2 is ANQGSEA in the germline V gene. CDR3 length: 9 amino acids. The V gene lost 3 bases and the J gene lost 7 bases, with 3 bases spanning the gap. As DNA, the CDR3 is TGCAGCGTTGACCCGACCCAGTACTTC. Translated: CSVDPTQYF.

The V gene is TRBV2, the J gene TRBJ2-7; no reliable D call. The germline V and J ends were trimmed by 10 bases and 1 base, with 14 bases remaining between them. This CDR3 is 13 amino acids long. Per germline, CDR1 SNHLY and CDR2 FYNNEI. The CDR3 sequence is CATSTARSYEQYF. In DNA form, the CDR3 reads TGTGCCACTTCGACCGCAAGGTCCTACGAGCAGTACTTC.

This clonotype was detected only a few times. A much more abundant neighbour one base away suggests this may be a read error. The chain uses TRBV19 and TRBJ1-3; D unclear. The germline V and J ends were trimmed by 7 bases and 2 bases, with 9 bases remaining between them. The germline V gene has CDR1 LNHDA and CDR2 SQIVND (reference sequence). The CDR3 runs to 13 residues. CDR3 residues: CASTCGTGNTIYF. The CDR3 DNA reads TGTGCCAGTACCTGTGGGACTGGAAACACCATATATTTT.

The rearrangement links TRBV10-3 to TRBJ2-3; the match to TRBD2 covers 8 bases. V trimming: 7 bases; J trimming: 5 bases; junction bases outside the gene matches: 11. CDR1 is ENHRY and CDR2 is SYGVKD in the germline V gene. CDR3 length: 15 residues. The CDR3 DNA sequence: TGTGCCATCAAGGGCAGCGGGAGTACGCAAGATACGCAGTATTTT. Its translation: CAIKGSGSTQDTQYF.